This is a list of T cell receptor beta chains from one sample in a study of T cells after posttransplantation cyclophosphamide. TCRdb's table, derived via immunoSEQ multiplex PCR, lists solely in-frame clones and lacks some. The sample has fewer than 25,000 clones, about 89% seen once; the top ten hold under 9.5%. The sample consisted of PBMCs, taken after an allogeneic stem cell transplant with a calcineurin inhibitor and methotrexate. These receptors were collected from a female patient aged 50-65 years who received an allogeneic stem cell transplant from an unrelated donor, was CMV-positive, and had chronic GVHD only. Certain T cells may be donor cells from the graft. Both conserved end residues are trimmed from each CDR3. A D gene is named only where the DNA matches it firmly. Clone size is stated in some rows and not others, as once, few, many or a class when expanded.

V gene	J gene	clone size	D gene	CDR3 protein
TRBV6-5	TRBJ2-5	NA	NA	ASSYQSRGETQY
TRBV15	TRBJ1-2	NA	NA	ATSRDRLAQLGYGYT
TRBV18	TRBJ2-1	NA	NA	ASSPPSGWDEQF
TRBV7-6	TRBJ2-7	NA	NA	ASSLYQRSDEQY
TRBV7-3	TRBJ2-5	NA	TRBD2	ASSKLAGEETQY
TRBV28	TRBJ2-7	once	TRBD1	ATFRDRLINSYEQY
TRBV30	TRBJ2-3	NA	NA	AWSVDAGDTQY
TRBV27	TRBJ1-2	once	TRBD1	ASSSPGGGYT
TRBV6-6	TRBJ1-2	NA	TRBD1	ASRRDRGYYGYT
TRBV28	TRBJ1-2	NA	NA	ASRRPGLPWGYT
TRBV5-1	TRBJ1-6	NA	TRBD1	ASSLGQGGSPLH
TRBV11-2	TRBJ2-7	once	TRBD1	ASSLIRQGFYEQY
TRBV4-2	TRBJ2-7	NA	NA	ASSQESGRGQY
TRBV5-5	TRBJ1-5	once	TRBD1	ASRPTGARDQPQH
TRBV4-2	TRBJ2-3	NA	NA	ASSQGERSYTDTQY
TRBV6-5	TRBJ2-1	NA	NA	ASSYWRDGNNEQF
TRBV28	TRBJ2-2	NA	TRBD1	ASRKQGARTGELF
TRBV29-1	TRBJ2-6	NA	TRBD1	SVEEWEGGRGSGANVLT
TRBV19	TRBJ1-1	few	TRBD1	ASRDRGETEAF
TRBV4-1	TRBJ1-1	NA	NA	ASSATTVGVNTEAF
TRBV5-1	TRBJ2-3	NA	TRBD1	ASARTGGSDTQY
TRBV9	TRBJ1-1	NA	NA	ASSFSANTEAF
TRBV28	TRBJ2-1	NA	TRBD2	ASSLAGGRGVDEQF